The T cell receptor beta chain under discussion was sequenced for a study of CD8 T cells in Susac syndrome. Random hexamers were used to reverse transcribe 0.5 to 1 ug of RNA. Coverage of TCR beta CDR3 amplification by immunoSEQ multiplex PCR extended to 54 Vbeta and 13 Jbeta. TCRdb re-derived calls from the immunoSEQ multiplex PCR reads in MiXCR, one entry per CDR3 protein. The top ten hold about 0.071% of the sample, which has about 250,000 distinct CDR3 sequences, roughly 95% seen once. Sequencing of TCR beta was performed on blood CD8+ and CD4+ T cells. The patients who served as multiple sclerosis controls were treatment-naive and had stable or active relapsing-remitting disease that fulfilled the revised McDonald criteria. TEMRA cells were FACS-enriched, unlike CD8+ and CD4+ T cells, which were negatively isolated. Trimming pared 5 bases from V and 7 bases from J, leaving 14 bases between. CDR3 size: 13 residues. Germline CDR1 reads MNHEY; CDR2 reads SVGEGT.

The receptor was isolated from a human donor with multiple sclerosis. V and J are TRBV6-2 or TRBV6-3 and TRBJ1-2; unclear D gene. The specimen sequenced was CD4+ T cells from PBMCs. Written as DNA, the CDR3 is TGTGCCAGCAGTCTCCAGGCCCTCTCTGGCTACACCTTC. Amino acid sequence: CASSLQALSGYTF.